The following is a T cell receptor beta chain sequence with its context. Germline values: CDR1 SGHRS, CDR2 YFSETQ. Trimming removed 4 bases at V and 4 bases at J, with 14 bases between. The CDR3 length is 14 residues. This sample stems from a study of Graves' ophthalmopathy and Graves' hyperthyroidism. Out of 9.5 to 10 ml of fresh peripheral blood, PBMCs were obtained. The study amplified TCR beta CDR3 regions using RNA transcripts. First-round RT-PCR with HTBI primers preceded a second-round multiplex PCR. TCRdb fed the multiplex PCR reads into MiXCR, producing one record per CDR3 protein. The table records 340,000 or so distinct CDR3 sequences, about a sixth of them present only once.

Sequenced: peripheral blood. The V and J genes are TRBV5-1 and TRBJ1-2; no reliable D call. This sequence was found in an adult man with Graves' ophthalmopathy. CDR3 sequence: CASSLEANRYGYTF. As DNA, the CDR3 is TGCGCCAGCAGCCTGGAAGCAAACCGCTATGGCTACACCTTC. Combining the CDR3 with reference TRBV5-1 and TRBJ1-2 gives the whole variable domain KAGVTQTPRYLIKTRGQQVTLSCSPISGHRSVSWYQQTPGQGLQFLFEYFSETQRNKGNFPGRFSGRQFSNSRSEMNVSTLELGDSALYLCASSLEANRYGYTFGSGTRLTVV.